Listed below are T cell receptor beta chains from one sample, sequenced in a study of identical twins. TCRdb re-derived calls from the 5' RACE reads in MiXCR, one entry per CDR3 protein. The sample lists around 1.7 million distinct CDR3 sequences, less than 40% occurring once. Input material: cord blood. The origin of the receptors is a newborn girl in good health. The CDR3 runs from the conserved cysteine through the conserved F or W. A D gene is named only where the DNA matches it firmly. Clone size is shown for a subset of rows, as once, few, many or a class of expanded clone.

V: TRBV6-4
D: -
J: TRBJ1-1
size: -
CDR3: CASSESVGGRTEAFF
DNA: TGTGCCAGCAGCGAGAGTGTAGGGGGGCGAACTGAAGCTTTCTTT

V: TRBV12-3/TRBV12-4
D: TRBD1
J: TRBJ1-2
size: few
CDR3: CASSLRTGRPYGYTF
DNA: TGTGCCAGCAGTCTCAGGACAGGCAGGCCCTATGGCTACACCTTC

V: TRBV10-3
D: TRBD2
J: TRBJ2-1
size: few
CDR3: CAIGGSGGSSSYNEQFF
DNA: TGTGCCATCGGTGGTAGCGGGGGGTCCAGCTCCTACAATGAGCAGTTCTTC

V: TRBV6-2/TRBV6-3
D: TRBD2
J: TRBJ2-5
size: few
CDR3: CASSYQTSGRARVKTQYF
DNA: TGTGCCAGCAGTTACCAGACTAGCGGGAGGGCCCGTGTGAAGACCCAGTACTTC

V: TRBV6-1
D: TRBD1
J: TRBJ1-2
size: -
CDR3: CASTGQGAFNYGYTF
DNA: TGTGCCAGCACGGGACAGGGGGCTTTTAACTATGGCTACACCTTC

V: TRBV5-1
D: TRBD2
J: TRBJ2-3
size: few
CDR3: CASSLAPSGSSNLGTQYF
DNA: TGCGCCAGCAGCTTGGCGCCTAGCGGGAGCTCAAATCTGGGTACGCAGTATTTT

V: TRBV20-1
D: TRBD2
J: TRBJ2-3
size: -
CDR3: CSAGTSGRALDTQYF
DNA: TGCAGTGCTGGGACTAGCGGGAGGGCCCTGGATACGCAGTATTTT

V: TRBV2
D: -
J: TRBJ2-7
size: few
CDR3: CASSDRDRYEQYF
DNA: TGTGCCAGCAGTGACAGGGACCGCTACGAGCAGTACTTC

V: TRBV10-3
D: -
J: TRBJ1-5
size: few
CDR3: CAISGVSNQPQHF
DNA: TGTGCCATCAGCGGTGTTAGCAATCAGCCCCAGCATTTT

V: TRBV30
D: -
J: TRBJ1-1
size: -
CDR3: CAWSKSYTEAFF
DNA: TGTGCCTGGAGTAAGTCGTACACTGAAGCTTTCTTT

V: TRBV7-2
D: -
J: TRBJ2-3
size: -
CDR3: CASRFSGGQADTQYF
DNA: TGTGCCAGCAGGTTTAGCGGGGGACAGGCAGATACGCAGTATTTT

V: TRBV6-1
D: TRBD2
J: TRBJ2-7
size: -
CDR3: CASTGLAGTYEQHF
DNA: TGTGCCAGCACAGGCCTAGCGGGGACCTACGAGCAGCACTTC

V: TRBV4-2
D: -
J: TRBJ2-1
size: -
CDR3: CASSLGGISSYNEQFF
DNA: TGTGCCAGCAGCCTAGGCGGGATCAGCTCCTACAATGAGCAGTTCTTC

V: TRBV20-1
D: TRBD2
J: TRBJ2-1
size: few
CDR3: CSAPGTSGRRYNEQFF
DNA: TGCAGTGCTCCCGGGACTAGCGGGAGACGGTACAATGAGCAGTTCTTC

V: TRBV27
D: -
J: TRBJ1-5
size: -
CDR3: CASSFKGRVGQPQHF
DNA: TGTGCCAGCAGTTTCAAGGGCAGGGTTGGGCAGCCCCAGCATTTT

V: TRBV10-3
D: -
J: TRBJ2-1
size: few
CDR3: CAISEGGGPNEQFF
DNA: TGTGCCATCAGTGAGGGAGGGGGCCCCAATGAGCAGTTCTTC

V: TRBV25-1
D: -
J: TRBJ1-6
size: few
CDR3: CASSDGGGYNSPLHF
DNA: TGTGCCAGCAGTGATGGAGGTGGCTATAATTCACCCCTCCACTTT

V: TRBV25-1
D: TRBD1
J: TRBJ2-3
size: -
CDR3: CASTGTARTDTQYF
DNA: TGTGCCAGCACCGGGACAGCCCGGACAGATACGCAGTATTTT